This TCR beta chain was observed in a study of PD-L1 blockade in urothelial cancer. About the research overall: Atezolizumab at 1,200 mg intravenously every 3 weeks was started by patients in about 2014. Among blood samples, the median T cell count was some 140,000.

Libraries were prepared by immunoSEQ multiplex PCR; TCRdb keeps only in-frame clonotypes and omits some of them. Here the sample spans some 25,000 clones, approximately 88% being singletons. V was clipped by 0 bases and J by 9 bases, with 18 bases between them. This CDR3 contains 16 residues. Per the germline V gene, CDR1 is LGHNA and CDR2 is YNFKEQ. This sample comprised PBMCs, obtained around atezolizumab (anti-PD-L1) treatment. The chain recombines TRBV4-2 with TRBJ1-5; unclear D gene. This clonotype was obtained from a man aged 70 or older with urothelial cancer. The CDR3 is CASSQESVSLATPQHF. The CDR3 nucleotides are TGTGCCAGCAGCCAAGAGTCCGTCAGTCTAGCGACGCCCCAGCATTTT.